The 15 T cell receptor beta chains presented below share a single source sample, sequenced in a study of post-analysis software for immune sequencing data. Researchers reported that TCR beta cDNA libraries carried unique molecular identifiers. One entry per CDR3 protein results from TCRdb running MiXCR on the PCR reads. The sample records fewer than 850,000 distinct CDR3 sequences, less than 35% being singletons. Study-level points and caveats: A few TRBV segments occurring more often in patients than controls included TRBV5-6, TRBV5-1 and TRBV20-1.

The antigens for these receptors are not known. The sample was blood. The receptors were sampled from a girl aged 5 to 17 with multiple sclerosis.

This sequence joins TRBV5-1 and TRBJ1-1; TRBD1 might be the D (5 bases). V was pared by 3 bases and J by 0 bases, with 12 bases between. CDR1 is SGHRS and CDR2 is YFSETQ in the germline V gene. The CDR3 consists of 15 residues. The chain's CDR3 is CASSSTGGVNTEAFF. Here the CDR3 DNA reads TGCGCCAGCAGCTCGACGGGGGGAGTGAACACTGAAGCTTTCTTT.

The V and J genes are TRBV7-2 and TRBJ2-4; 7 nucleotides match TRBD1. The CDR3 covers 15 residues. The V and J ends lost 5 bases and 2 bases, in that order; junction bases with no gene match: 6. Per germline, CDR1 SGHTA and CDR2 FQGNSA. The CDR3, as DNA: TGTGCCAGCAGCCCACTGGGACAGTCCAAAAACATTCAGTACTTC. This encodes CASSPLGQSKNIQYF.

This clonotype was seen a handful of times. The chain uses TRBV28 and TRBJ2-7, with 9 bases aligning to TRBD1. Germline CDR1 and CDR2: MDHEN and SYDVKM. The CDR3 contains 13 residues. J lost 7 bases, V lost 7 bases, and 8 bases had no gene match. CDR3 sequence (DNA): TGTGCCAGCACTGGACAGGGGAACGGGGAGCAGTACTTC. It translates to CASTGQGNGEQYF.

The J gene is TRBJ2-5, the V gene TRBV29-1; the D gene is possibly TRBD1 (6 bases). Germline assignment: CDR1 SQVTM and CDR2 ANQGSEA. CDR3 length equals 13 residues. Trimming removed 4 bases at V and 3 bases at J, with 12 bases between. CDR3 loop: CSVGTASKETQYF. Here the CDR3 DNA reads TGCAGCGTTGGGACAGCGTCCAAAGAGACCCAGTACTTC.

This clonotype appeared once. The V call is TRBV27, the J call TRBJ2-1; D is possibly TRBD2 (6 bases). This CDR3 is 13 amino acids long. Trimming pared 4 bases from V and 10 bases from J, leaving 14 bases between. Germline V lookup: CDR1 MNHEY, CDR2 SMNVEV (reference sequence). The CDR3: CASSWRGSHEQFF. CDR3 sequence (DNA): TGTGCCAGCAGTTGGAGGGGCTCCCACGAGCAGTTCTTC.

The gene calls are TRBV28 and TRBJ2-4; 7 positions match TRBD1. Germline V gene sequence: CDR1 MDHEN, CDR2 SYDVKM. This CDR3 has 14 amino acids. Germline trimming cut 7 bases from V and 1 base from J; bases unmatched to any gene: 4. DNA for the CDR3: TGTGCCAGCATTACAGGGGCGGCCAAAAACATTCAGTACTTC. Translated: CASITGAAKNIQYF.

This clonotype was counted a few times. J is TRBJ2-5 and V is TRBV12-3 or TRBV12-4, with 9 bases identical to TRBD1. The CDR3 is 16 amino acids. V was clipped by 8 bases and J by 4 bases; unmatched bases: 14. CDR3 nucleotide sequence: TGTGCCAGCGTAGCACAGGGGGCGATCGGAGGAGAGACCCAGTACTTC. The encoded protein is CASVAQGAIGGETQYF.

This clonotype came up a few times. CDR3 sequence reads: CASSLGGSAGGSGETQYF. CDR3 nucleotides: TGCGCCAGCAGCTTGGGAGGAAGTGCAGGGGGCTCCGGAGAGACCCAGTACTTC. V is TRBV5-1 and J is TRBJ2-5; TRBD1 matches 8 bases. The CDR3 consists of 18 residues. Germline assignment: CDR1 SGHRS and CDR2 YFSETQ. V lost 0 bases to trimming and J lost 4 bases; unmatched junction nucleotides: 14.

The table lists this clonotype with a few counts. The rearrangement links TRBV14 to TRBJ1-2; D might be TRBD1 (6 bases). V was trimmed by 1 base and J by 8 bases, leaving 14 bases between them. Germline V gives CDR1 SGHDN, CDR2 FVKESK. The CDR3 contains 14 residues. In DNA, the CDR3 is TGTGCCAGCAGCCAAGTAATTCAGGGGTACGGCTACACCTTC. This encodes CASSQVIQGYGYTF.

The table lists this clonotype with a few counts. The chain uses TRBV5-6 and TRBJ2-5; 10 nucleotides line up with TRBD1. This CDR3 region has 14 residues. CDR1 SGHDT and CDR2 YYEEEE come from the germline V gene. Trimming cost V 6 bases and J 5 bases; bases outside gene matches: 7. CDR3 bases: TGTGCCAGCACCTGGACAGGGGGAGCCGAGACCCAGTACTTC. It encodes CASTWTGGAETQYF.

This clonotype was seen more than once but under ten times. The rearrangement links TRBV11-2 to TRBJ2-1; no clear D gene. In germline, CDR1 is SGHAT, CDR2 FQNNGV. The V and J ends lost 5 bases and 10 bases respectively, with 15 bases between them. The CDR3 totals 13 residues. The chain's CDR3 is CASSAQTPPEQFF. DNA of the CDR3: TGTGCCAGCAGCGCGCAGACTCCCCCGGAGCAGTTCTTC.

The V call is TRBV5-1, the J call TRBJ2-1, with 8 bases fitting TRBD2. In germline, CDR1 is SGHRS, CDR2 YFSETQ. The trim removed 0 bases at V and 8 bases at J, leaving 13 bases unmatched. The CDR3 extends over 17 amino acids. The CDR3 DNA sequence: TGCGCCAGCAGCTTGGCCCGGGTAGCGGGGTTGACCGATGAGCAGTTCTTC. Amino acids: CASSLARVAGLTDEQFF.

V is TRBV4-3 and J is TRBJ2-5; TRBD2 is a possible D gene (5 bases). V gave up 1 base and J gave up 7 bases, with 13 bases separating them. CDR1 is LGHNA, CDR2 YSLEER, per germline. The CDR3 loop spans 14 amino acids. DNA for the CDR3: TGCGCCAGCAGCCAAGTGGTTTCAGAGGGGACCCAGTACTTC. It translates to CASSQVVSEGTQYF.

The CDR3 DNA follows: TGTGCCACCAGCACCCGGGACAGAACAACCTACGAGCAGTACTTC. The encoded protein is CATSTRDRTTYEQYF. The chain is built from TRBV15 and TRBJ2-7; TRBD1 aligns across 7 bases. From germline, CDR1 is LNHNV and CDR2 YYDKDF (reference sequence). The CDR3 has 15 amino acids. After removal of 4 bases from V and 2 bases from J, the junction contained 8 bases not matched to a gene.

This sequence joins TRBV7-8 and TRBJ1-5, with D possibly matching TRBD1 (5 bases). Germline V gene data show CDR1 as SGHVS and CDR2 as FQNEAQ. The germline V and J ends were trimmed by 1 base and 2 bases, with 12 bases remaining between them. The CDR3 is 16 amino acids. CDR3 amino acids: CASSLGAGRGNQPQHF. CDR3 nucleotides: TGTGCCAGCAGCTTAGGGGCGGGCAGGGGCAATCAGCCCCAGCATTTT.